The 9 T cell receptor beta chains in this list originate from one sample, sequenced in a study of OX40 agonist ivuxolimab in advanced cancers. Using immunoSEQ multiplex PCR, the repertoire was profiled, and TCRdb retains in-frame clones only, with some absent. In the table there are some 80,000 clones, about 90% of which are singletons. The source material was CD4+ or CD8+ T cells sorted from blood, sampled in a trial of the OX40 agonist ivuxolimab. These receptors were collected from an adult with an advanced solid tumor such as melanoma, head and neck, liver or kidney cancer.

The chain carries TRBV2 and TRBJ1-1, with D possibly matching TRBD1 (5 bases). Germline V gene data show CDR1 as SNHLY and CDR2 as FYNNEI. The CDR3 sequence is 12 residues long. The ends were cut back, 4 bases at V and 7 bases at J, with 10 bases in the middle. The DNA of the CDR3 is TGTGCCAGCAGTGGTGGGGGGTATGAAGCTTTCTTT. Its translation: CASSGGGYEAFF.

The J gene is TRBJ2-2, the V gene TRBV11-2; D is perhaps TRBD2 (5 bases). Between the trimmed V and J ends, which lost 5 bases and 4 bases, there was a span of 5 bases. Germline V CDR1 and CDR2: SGHAT, FQNNGV. The CDR3 runs 12 residues. CDR3: CASSRGTGELFF. Here the CDR3 DNA reads TGTGCCAGCAGCCGGGGCACCGGGGAGCTGTTTTTT.

V usage is TRBV5-4 and J usage is TRBJ2-2; D ambiguous. Trimming cost V 1 base and J 2 bases, with 9 bases left between them. Germline V CDR1 and CDR2: SGHNT, YYREEE (reference sequence). The CDR3 has 15 residues. The CDR3 region has the DNA TGTGCCAGCAGCTTGTTGGCAATAAACACCGGGGAGCTGTTTTTT. This translates into CASSLLAINTGELFF. The full variable domain, with the rest looked up from reference TRBV5-4 and TRBJ2-2, is ETGVTQSPTHLIKTRGQQVTLRCSSQSGHNTVSWYQQALGQGPQFIFQYYREEENGRGNFPPRFSGLQFPNYSSELNVNALELDDSALYLCASSLLAINTGELFFGEGSRLTVL.

This chain uses TRBV6-7 with TRBJ1-1; 8 bases agree with TRBD1. TRBV6-7 is given ORF status, its function remaining uncertain. V trimming: 0 bases; J trimming: 0 bases; junction bases outside the gene matches: 21. The CDR3 runs 22 residues. The chain's CDR3 is CASSYSYPYRGAPSFMNTEAFF. The CDR3 region has the DNA TGTGCCAGCAGTTACTCGTATCCGTACAGGGGGGCCCCCAGCTTTATGAACACTGAAGCTTTCTTT.

The V gene is TRBV19, the J gene TRBJ1-2; the D is unclear. The V end was cut by 3 bases, the J end by 0 bases, with 11 bases between. This CDR3 contains 15 residues. From germline, CDR1 is LNHDA and CDR2 SQIVND (reference sequence). As DNA, the CDR3 is TGTGCCAGTAGTATCGGCCGAAGAACTAACTATGGCTACACCTTC. Translation gives CASSIGRRTNYGYTF.

This chain joins TRBV9 and TRBJ2-7; 9 bases line up with TRBD2. Germline CDR1 and CDR2: SGDLS and YYNGEE. This CDR3 is built from 17 residues. V was clipped by 2 bases and J by 0 bases; unmatched bases: 9. The CDR3 loop reads CASSVSSSGAFSYEQYF. CDR3 nucleotides: TGTGCCAGCAGCGTCTCTTCTAGCGGGGCCTTCTCCTACGAGCAGTACTTC.

The chain links TRBV27 to TRBJ1-4; D might be TRBD1 (5 bases). Germline assignment: CDR1 MNHEY and CDR2 SMNVEV (reference sequence). The germline V and J ends were trimmed by 5 bases and 3 bases, with 13 bases remaining between them. This CDR3 has 15 residues. In DNA, the CDR3 is TGTGCCAGCAGTCCCCGGAGGGACTCTAATGAAAAACTGTTTTTT. It codes for CASSPRRDSNEKLFF.

J is TRBJ2-3 and V is TRBV30, with D perhaps assigned TRBD1 or TRBD2 (5 bases each). V was cut by 0 bases and J by 5 bases, with 12 bases left in between. CDR3 length: 14 residues. CDR1 is GTSNPN and CDR2 is SVGIG in the germline V gene (reference sequence). CDR3 sequence reads: CAWSVWGLRDTQYF. The DNA for the CDR3 is TGTGCCTGGAGTGTGTGGGGGTTAAGAGATACGCAGTATTTT.

This chain joins TRBV6-1 and TRBJ2-7; TRBD2 might be the D (6 bases). This CDR3 is built from 15 residues. The germline gives CDR1 MNHNS, CDR2 SASEGT. Trimming removed 7 bases at V and 1 base at J, with 17 bases between. The CDR3 sequence: CASNRSGVRSYEQYF. The CDR3 DNA sequence: TGTGCCAGCAACAGGTCGGGGGTCCGGTCCTACGAGCAGTACTTC.